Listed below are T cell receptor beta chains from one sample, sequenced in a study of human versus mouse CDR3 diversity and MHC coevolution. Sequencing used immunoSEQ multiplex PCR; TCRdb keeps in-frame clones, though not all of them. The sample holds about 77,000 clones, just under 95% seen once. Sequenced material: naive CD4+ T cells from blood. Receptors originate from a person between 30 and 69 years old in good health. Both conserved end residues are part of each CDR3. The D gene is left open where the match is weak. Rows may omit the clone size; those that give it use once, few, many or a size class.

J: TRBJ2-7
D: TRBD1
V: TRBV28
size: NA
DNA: TGTGCCAGCAGTTGGGGAGACAGGGCCTCGGGCGAGCAGTACTTC
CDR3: CASSWGDRASGEQYF

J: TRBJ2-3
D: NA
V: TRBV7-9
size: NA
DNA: TGTGCCAGCGCAACTAGTACCCACACAGATACGCAGTATTTT
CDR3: CASATSTHTDTQYF

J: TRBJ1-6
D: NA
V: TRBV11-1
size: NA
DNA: TGTGCCAGCAGCCCCGGGACTAGAAATTCACCCCTCCACTTT
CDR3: CASSPGTRNSPLHF

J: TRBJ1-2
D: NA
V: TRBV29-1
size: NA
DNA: TGCAGCGTTGACAGGAGGCAGGATTATGGCCACACCTTC
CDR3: CSVDRRQDYGHTF

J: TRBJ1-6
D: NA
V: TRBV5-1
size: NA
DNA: TGCGCCAGCAGCGTAGATCCGAATTCACCCCTCCACTTT
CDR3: CASSVDPNSPLHF

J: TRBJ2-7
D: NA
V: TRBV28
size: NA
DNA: TGTGCCAGCAGTTTAAGTGGGAGATCCTACGAGCAGTACTTC
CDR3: CASSLSGRSYEQYF

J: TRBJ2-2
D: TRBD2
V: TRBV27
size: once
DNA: TGTGCCAGCCGGGAGGACACCGGGGAGCTGTTTTTT
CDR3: CASREDTGELFF

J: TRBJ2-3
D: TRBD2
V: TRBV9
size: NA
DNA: TGTGCCAGCAGCGTTGACAGCTTAGCGGGGAACACAGATACGCAGTATTTT
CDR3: CASSVDSLAGNTDTQYF

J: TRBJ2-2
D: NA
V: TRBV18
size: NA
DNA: TGTGCCAGCTCACCAGGGCTCCGCGGGGGCTGGACCGGGGAGCTGTTTTTT
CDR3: CASSPGLRGGWTGELFF

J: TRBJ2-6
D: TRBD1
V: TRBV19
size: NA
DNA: TGTGCCAGTAGTTCCGGGACAGGGGTCTCTGGGGCCAACGTCCTGACTTTC
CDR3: CASSSGTGVSGANVLTF

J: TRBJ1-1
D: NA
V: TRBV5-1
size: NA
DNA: TGCGCCAGCAGCCCAGACAGCAATGAAGCTTTCTTT
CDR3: CASSPDSNEAFF

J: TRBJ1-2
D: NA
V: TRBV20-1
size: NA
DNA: TGCAGTGCTAGGGCAGGGCATGGCTACACCTTC
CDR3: CSARAGHGYTF

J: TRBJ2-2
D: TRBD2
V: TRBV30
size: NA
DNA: TGTGCCTGGGTAGCGGGAGTAATGGACACCGGGGAGCTGTTTTTT
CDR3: CAWVAGVMDTGELFF

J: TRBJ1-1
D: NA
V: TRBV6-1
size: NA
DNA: TGTGCCAGCAGTGAAGCAGACAGTAGGACTGAAGCTTTCTTT
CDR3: CASSEADSRTEAFF

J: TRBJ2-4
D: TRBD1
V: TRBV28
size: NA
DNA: TGTGCCAGCAGCGACAGCACGGGACAGCGAAACATTCAGTACTTC
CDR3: CASSDSTGQRNIQYF

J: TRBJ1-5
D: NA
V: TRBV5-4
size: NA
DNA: TGTGCCAGCCGACAGGACAATCAGCCCCAGCATTTT
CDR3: CASRQDNQPQHF

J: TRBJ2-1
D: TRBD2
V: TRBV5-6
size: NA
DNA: TGTGCCAGCAGCTTGAGCTTAGCGGGGGTGGAGCAGTTCTTC
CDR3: CASSLSLAGVEQFF

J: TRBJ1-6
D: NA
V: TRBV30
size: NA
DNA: TGTGCCTGGAGTGTACCGGGAGCCTCACCCCTCCACTTT
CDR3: CAWSVPGASPLHF

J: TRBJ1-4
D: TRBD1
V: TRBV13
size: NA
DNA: TGTGCCAGCAGCTTAGTATCGTCGGGACAGAAACTGTTTTTT
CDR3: CASSLVSSGQKLFF

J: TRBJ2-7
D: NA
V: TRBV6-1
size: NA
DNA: TGTGCCAGCAGTGTCCGACAGTTGGAGCAGTACTTC
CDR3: CASSVRQLEQYF

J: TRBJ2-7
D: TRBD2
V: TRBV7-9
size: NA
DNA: TGTGCCAGCAGCTTAAGTCGGGGGGGCGGTAACGAGCAGTACTTC
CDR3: CASSLSRGGGNEQYF

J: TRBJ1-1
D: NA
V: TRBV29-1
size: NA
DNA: TGCAGCGTTGAGGGTAGGGTGGCGACTAACGCTGAAGCTTTCTTT
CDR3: CSVEGRVATNAEAFF

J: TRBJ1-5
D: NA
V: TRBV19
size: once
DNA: TGTGCCAGTAGTATGAGGGAGAGCAATCAGCCCCAGCATTTT
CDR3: CASSMRESNQPQHF

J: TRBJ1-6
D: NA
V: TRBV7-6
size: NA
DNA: TGTGCCAGCAGCATCGACAGGAGGTCACCCCTCCACTTT
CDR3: CASSIDRRSPLHF

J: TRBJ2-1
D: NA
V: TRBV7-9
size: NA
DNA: TGTGCCAGCAGCACCGAGAGGTACAATGAGCAGTTCTTC
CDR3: CASSTERYNEQFF

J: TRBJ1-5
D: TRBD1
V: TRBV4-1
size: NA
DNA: TGCGCCAGCAGCCAAGGTTCGGGACAGGGAAGCAATCAGCCCCAGCATTTT
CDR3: CASSQGSGQGSNQPQHF

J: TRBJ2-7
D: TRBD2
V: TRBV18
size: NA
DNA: TGTGCCAGCTCACCACGGGTTAGCGGGAGCGACGAGCAGTACTTC
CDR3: CASSPRVSGSDEQYF

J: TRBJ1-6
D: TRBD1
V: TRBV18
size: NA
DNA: TGTGCCAGCTCAGTGACAGGGGATAATTCACCCCTCCACTTT
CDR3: CASSVTGDNSPLHF

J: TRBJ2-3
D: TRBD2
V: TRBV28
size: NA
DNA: TGTGCCAGCAGTTTCTTTACTAGCGGGGACACAGATACGCAGTATTTT
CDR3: CASSFFTSGDTDTQYF

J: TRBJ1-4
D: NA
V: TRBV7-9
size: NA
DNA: TGTGCCAGCAGCTTAGAAGGGGCTAGAGAAAAACTGTTTTTT
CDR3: CASSLEGAREKLFF

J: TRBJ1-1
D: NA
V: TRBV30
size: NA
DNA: TGTGCCTGGAGCCCCGGGGGGCCTGAAGCTTTCTTT
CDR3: CAWSPGGPEAFF